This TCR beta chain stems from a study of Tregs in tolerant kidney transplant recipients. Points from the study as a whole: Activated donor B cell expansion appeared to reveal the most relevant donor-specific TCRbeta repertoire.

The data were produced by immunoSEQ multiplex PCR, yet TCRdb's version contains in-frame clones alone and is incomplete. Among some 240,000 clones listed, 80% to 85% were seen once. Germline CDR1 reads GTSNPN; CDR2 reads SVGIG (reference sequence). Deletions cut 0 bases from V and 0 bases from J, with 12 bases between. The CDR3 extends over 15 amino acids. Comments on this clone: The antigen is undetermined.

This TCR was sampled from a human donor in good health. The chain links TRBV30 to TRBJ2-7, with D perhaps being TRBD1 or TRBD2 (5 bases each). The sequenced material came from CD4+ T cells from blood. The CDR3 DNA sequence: TGTGCCTGGAGTGTACTGGGGGAGCTCTCCTACGAGCAGTACTTC. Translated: CAWSVLGELSYEQYF.